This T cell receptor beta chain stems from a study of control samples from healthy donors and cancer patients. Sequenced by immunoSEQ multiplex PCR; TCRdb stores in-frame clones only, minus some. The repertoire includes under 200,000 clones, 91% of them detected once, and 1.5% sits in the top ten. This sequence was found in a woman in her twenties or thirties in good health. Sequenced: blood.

The CDR3 DNA reads TGTGCCATCAGTGAGTCGGGGACAGGGGTCTCACCCCTCCACTTT. Protein: CAISESGTGVSPLHF. The rearrangement joins TRBV10-3 to TRBJ1-6, with 10 bases lining up with TRBD1. The length of the CDR3 is 15 residues. Germline CDR1 ENHRY, CDR2 SYGVKD. V was clipped by 0 bases and J by 10 bases; unmatched bases: 3.